A single sample gave rise to the 24 T cell receptor beta chains below, sequenced in a study of T cell clonotyping in hematopoietic cell transplantation (TCRdb year 2021). Library creation used the immunoSEQ multiplex PCR assay. This is the immuneACCESS table as TCRdb keeps it, with only in-frame sequences that have V and J called. A part of the clones is gone; compared with another copy, unresolved V genes explain less than half, and the rest is unexplained. The sample has about 45,000 clones on record, roughly 94% of them singletons. Roughly 0.85% of the sample rests with the top ten. The source material was peripheral blood mononuclear cells. Receptors were obtained from a woman in her forties or fifties in good health. Some clones in this sample may be carry-over from other donors' samples.

A single count supports this clone. The V and J genes are TRBV29-1 and TRBJ2-6; D remains unclear. The CDR3 totals 16 residues. Germline CDR1 reads SQVTM; CDR2 reads ANQGSEA. V was pared by 0 bases and J by 4 bases, with 13 bases between. In nucleotides, the CDR3 is TGCAGCGTTGAAGATGTGCGGCGTCCGGGGGCCAACGTCCTGACTTTC. It specifies CSVEDVRRPGANVLTF.

The chain has TRBV6-5 and TRBJ2-7; the match to TRBD1 covers 10 bases. Germline assignment: CDR1 MNHEY and CDR2 SVGAGI. The CDR3 is 16 residues long. Unmatched junction bases numbered 4, after V lost 0 bases and J lost 2 bases. The CDR3, as DNA: TGTGCCAGCAGTTACTCGGGGGGGACAGGGGCCTACGAGCAGTACTTC. This gives the protein CASSYSGGTGAYEQYF.

The gene calls are TRBV5-1 and TRBJ2-7, with D perhaps matching TRBD2 (7 bases). This CDR3 is built from 20 residues. Trimming took 4 bases from V and 5 from J, leaving 34 bases between them. Germline V gives CDR1 SGHRS, CDR2 YFSETQ. CDR3 protein: CASSVEPRGAFEDDLHEQYF. The CDR3 DNA is TGCGCCAGCAGCGTTGAACCCCGGGGGGCCTTCGAGGACGATCTCCACGAGCAGTACTTC.

The rearrangement joins TRBV19 to TRBJ1-2; no reliable D call. The CDR3 contains 15 residues. The V end lost 3 bases, the J end lost 1 base, and 12 bases lay between the germline ends. CDR1 and CDR2 (germline): LNHDA, SQIVND (reference sequence). The CDR3 loop reads CASSIGRSYNYGYTF. CDR3 nucleotides: TGTGCCAGTAGTATCGGACGAAGCTATAACTATGGCTACACCTTC. Supplemented by reference TRBV19 and TRBJ1-2, the full variable domain reads DGGITQSPKYLFRKEGQNVTLSCEQNLNHDAMYWYRQDPGQGLRLIYYSQIVNDFQKGDIAEGYSVSREKKESFPLTVTSAQKNPTAFYLCASSIGRSYNYGYTFGSGTRLTVV.

V is TRBV4-3 and J is TRBJ1-6, with 8 bases identical to TRBD1. This CDR3 comprises 14 residues. In germline, CDR1 is LGHNA, CDR2 YSLEER. V dropped 0 bases and J dropped 15; count of bases not matched to a gene: 7. CDR3 loop: CASSQDRGRWLLHF. The DNA of the CDR3 is TGCGCCAGCAGCCAAGACAGGGGGCGGTGGCTCCTCCACTTT.

The DNA of the CDR3 is TGCGCCAGCAGCCAAGGGACTGTGGGAGATACGCAGTATTTT. Encoded protein: CASSQGTVGDTQYF. The chain recombines TRBV4-1 with TRBJ2-3; tentative D call: TRBD2 (5 bases). Trimming shortened V by 1 base and J by 5 bases, and 10 bases separated the two germline ends. The CDR3 spans 14 residues. Germline V gene data show CDR1 as MGHRA and CDR2 as YSYEKL.

The CDR3 DNA sequence: TGTGCCAGCAGTTCGGGACAGTCAAACAGGAAACTGTTTTTT. Its translation is CASSSGQSNRKLFF. The chain joins TRBV28 to TRBJ1-4; 7 bases map to TRBD1. The V gene's germline CDR1 is MDHEN and CDR2 SYDVKM. The CDR3 covers 14 residues. With V trimmed by 4 bases and J by 11 bases, 10 bases remained unmatched.

The count of this clone is one. The chain uses TRBV29-1 and TRBJ1-1, with 8 positions matching TRBD1. Germline CDR1 is SQVTM and CDR2 is ANQGSEA. The CDR3 has 13 residues. Trimming took 6 bases from V and 1 from J; bases not matched to a gene: 4. The chain's CDR3 is CSVGQGWNTEAFF. The CDR3 DNA is TGCAGCGTCGGACAGGGTTGGAACACTGAAGCTTTCTTT.

The J gene is TRBJ2-3, the V gene TRBV6-1, with 13 nucleotides matching TRBD2. Trimming removed 6 bases from V and 6 bases from J; junction bases left unmatched: 3. The germline V gene encodes CDR1 MNHNS and CDR2 SASEGT. This CDR3 region has 14 residues. The CDR3 reads CASRPGLAGDTQYF. The CDR3 DNA is TGTGCCAGCAGGCCGGGACTAGCGGGGGATACGCAGTATTTT.

The chain uses TRBV7-9 and TRBJ2-7; D assignment may be TRBD1 or TRBD2 (5 bases each). This CDR3 region has 15 residues. CDR1 is SEHNR, CDR2 FQNEAQ, per germline (reference sequence). V was pared by 7 bases and J by 4 bases, with 20 bases between. The CDR3, as DNA: TGTGCCAGCACCGGGGACCAAGCGCCGACATACGAGCAGTACTTC. Translation gives CASTGDQAPTYEQYF.

The chain has TRBV7-2 and TRBJ2-1; no clear D gene. The CDR3 is 16 residues long. Germline V gives CDR1 SGHTA, CDR2 FQGNSA. The V end was cut by 1 base, the J end by 7 bases, with 17 bases between. This chain's CDR3 is CASSLGPAHNGNEQFF. CDR3 nucleotides: TGTGCCAGCAGCTTAGGCCCAGCTCACAACGGGAATGAGCAGTTCTTC.

This clone was seen just once. The V call is TRBV9, the J call TRBJ1-5; TRBD1 is a possible D gene (5 bases). The CDR3 is 14 residues long. V gave up 4 bases and J gave up 5 bases, with 13 bases separating them. The V gene's germline CDR1 is SGDLS and CDR2 YYNGEE. CDR3 nucleotide sequence: TGTGCCAGCAGCCGTGGGGGGATCGATCAGCCCCAGCATTTT. This sequence encodes CASSRGGIDQPQHF.

The chain is built from TRBV5-1 and TRBJ1-1; possible D gene TRBD1, 6 bases. The CDR3 runs to 13 residues. Germline CDR1 and CDR2: SGHRS and YFSETQ. V was trimmed by 7 bases and J by 0 bases, leaving 10 bases between them. CDR3 bases: TGCGCCAGCTCTCAGGGGTTGAACACTGAAGCTTTCTTT. This codes for CASSQGLNTEAFF.

The chain is built from TRBV4-1 and TRBJ2-3; TRBD2 agrees at 10 bases. Germline trimming cut 1 base from V and 8 bases from J; bases unmatched to any gene: 9. The V gene's germline CDR1 is MGHRA and CDR2 YSYEKL. The CDR3 length is 16 residues. The CDR3 spells CASSQVPSGGLGTQYF. CDR3 coding DNA: TGCGCCAGCAGCCAAGTTCCTAGCGGGGGATTAGGTACGCAGTATTTT.

V usage is TRBV6-6 and J usage is TRBJ1-1; TRBD1 is a possible D gene (6 bases). This CDR3 has 11 residues. V was clipped by 6 bases and J by 5 bases, with 7 bases between them. The germline CDR1 and CDR2 sequences are MNHNY and SVGAGI (reference sequence). The CDR3: CASRGGTEAFF. In nucleotides, the CDR3 is TGTGCCAGCAGAGGGGGGACTGAAGCTTTCTTT.

V gene TRBV7-2 combines with J gene TRBJ1-5; D uncertain. The length of the CDR3 is 14 residues. Trimming removed 5 bases from V and 3 bases from J, with 11 bases in between. Germline loops: CDR1 SGHTA, CDR2 FQGNSA. The CDR3 DNA follows: TGTGCCAGCAGCCCGGACCGGATCAATCAGCCCCAGCATTTT. Its protein is CASSPDRINQPQHF.

The chain carries TRBV11-1 and TRBJ1-1; a possible D gene is TRBD1 (5 bases). Between the trimmed V and J ends, which lost 3 bases and 6 bases, there was a span of 8 bases. CDR1 and CDR2 (germline): SGHAT, FQDESV (reference sequence). The length of the CDR3 is 12 residues. Here the CDR3 DNA reads TGTGCCAGCAGCTTTCAGGGTGCTGAAGCTTTCTTT. Translation gives CASSFQGAEAFF.

V usage is TRBV19 and J usage is TRBJ1-2; D not certain. The germline V gene has CDR1 LNHDA and CDR2 SQIVND (reference sequence). CDR3 length: 13 amino acids. V gave up 7 bases and J gave up 0 bases, with 9 bases separating them. DNA for the CDR3: TGTGCCAGTAAGCCACAATCTAACTATGGCTACACCTTC. It encodes CASKPQSNYGYTF.

This clone occurred once. The chain is built from TRBV28 and TRBJ2-7; 7 bases match TRBD1. Germline V lookup: CDR1 MDHEN, CDR2 SYDVKM. Unmatched junction bases numbered 1, after V lost 6 bases and J lost 2 bases. The CDR3 extends over 12 amino acids. The CDR3 is CASRDRAYEQYF. CDR3 DNA sequence: TGTGCCAGCAGAGACAGGGCCTACGAGCAGTACTTC.

The rearrangement joins TRBV30 to TRBJ2-5, with D hard to call. From germline, CDR1 is GTSNPN and CDR2 SVGIG (reference sequence). The CDR3 loop spans 15 amino acids. V dropped 0 bases and J dropped 5 bases, with 16 bases sitting between them. The DNA of the CDR3 is TGTGCCTGGAGTGTAGCAGTGGGGTGGTCGGAGACCCAGTACTTC. Protein: CAWSVAVGWSETQYF.

The rearrangement joins TRBV5-1 to TRBJ2-7, with D perhaps TRBD1 or TRBD2 (5 bases each). Germline values: CDR1 SGHRS, CDR2 YFSETQ. V gave up 4 bases and J gave up 3 bases, with 11 bases separating them. The CDR3 extends over 13 amino acids. The chain's CDR3 is CASSAGANYEQYF. The CDR3 bases are TGCGCCAGCAGCGCCGGGGCAAACTACGAGCAGTACTTC.

The chain carries TRBV2 and TRBJ1-2, with D uncertain. The germline gives CDR1 SNHLY, CDR2 FYNNEI. This CDR3 spans 15 amino acids. Trimming shortened V by 4 bases and J by 4 bases, and 16 bases separated the two germline ends. The CDR3 DNA sequence: TGTGCCAGCAGTGGGCTGGCAGATACTTTCTATGGCTACACCTTC. This sequence encodes CASSGLADTFYGYTF. The full variable domain, completed using reference TRBV2 and TRBJ1-2, is EPEVTQTPSHQVTQMGQEVILRCVPISNHLYFYWYRQILGQKVEFLVSFYNNEISEKSEIFDDQFSVERPDGSNFTLKIRSTKLEDSAMYFCASSGLADTFYGYTFGSGTRLTVV.

J is TRBJ1-4 and V is TRBV28, with D perhaps TRBD1 (5 bases). CDR3 length: 17 residues. Germline V gives CDR1 MDHEN, CDR2 SYDVKM. The V and J ends lost 6 bases and 1 base respectively, with 18 bases between them. The chain's CDR3 is CASSTSDSGETNEKLFF. The CDR3 DNA sequence: TGTGCCAGCAGCACCAGTGACAGCGGAGAAACTAATGAAAAACTGTTTTTT.

This chain connects TRBV7-9 to TRBJ2-1; D remains ambiguous. The V end lost 2 bases, the J end lost 7 bases, and 12 bases lay between the germline ends. This CDR3 is built from 14 residues. Germline-derived CDR1 and CDR2 are SEHNR and FQNEAQ (reference sequence). CDR3: CASSLYGRDNEQFF. In nucleotides, the CDR3 is TGTGCCAGCAGCTTATACGGGCGTGATAATGAGCAGTTCTTC.